One and the same sample provided the 2 T cell receptor beta chains below, sequenced in a study of blood T cell repertoires in COVID-19. Assay: immunoSEQ multiplex PCR; the TCRdb copy retains only in-frame clones and omits some. The sample includes around 65,000 clones, roughly 90% of them seen just once. The sequencing input was peripheral blood. The receptors were sampled from a human donor in a cohort sampled during active COVID-19.

This clone has only a few counts. V usage is TRBV7-2 and J usage is TRBJ1-2; 7 bases match TRBD1. The V gene's germline CDR1 is SGHTA and CDR2 FQGNSA. V shed 6 bases and J 3 bases; nucleotides not matched to a gene: 16. This CDR3 is built from 17 residues. The CDR3 DNA reads as TGTGCCAGCAGTCTACTTTCGGGCGTTGACAGGGACTATGGCTACACCTTC. Translated: CASSLLSGVDRDYGYTF.

V and J are TRBV14 and TRBJ1-4; 8 bases are shared with TRBD1. The J segment lost 4 bases and the V segment lost 3 bases, leaving 4 bases of the junction unmatched. Per the germline V gene, CDR1 is SGHDN and CDR2 is FVKESK. This CDR3 region has 15 residues. The CDR3 sequence: CASSQRGQDNEKLFF. As DNA, the CDR3 is TGTGCCAGCAGCCAGCGGGGACAGGATAATGAAAAACTGTTTTTT.